This paragraph reports one TCR beta chain. Its specificity is not known. This record comes from a study of early T cells in non-severe SARS-CoV-2 infection. Each CDR3 protein gets one entry after TCRdb re-called the 5' RACE reads with MiXCR. The sample includes around 100,000 distinct CDR3 sequences, over 10% of them seen just once. Trimming removed 2 bases from V and 2 bases from J, with 12 bases in between. There are 16 residues in the CDR3. The germline CDR1 and CDR2 sequences are MNHEY and SVGAGI. Study results and limitations: VDJdb-based annotation leaned toward anti-spike CD8 responses and missed private and CD4 specificities.

The source of this sequence is an adult who was a healthcare worker with PCR-confirmed SARS-CoV-2 infection or an uninfected control (not recorded which). The chain is built from TRBV6-5 and TRBJ2-2, with D perhaps TRBD2 (5 bases). Sequencing used whole blood. The CDR3 bases are TGTGCCAGCAGTTACGAGCGGAACCCAAACACCGGGGAGCTGTTTTTT. It translates to CASSYERNPNTGELFF.